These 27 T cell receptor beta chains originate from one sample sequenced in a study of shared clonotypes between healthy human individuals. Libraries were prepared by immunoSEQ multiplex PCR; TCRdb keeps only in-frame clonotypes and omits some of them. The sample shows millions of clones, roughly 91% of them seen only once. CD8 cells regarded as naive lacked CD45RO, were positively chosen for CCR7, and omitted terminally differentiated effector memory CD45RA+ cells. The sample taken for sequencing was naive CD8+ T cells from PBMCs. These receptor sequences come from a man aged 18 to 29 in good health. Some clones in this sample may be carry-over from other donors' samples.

The CDR3 bases are TGTGCCAGCAGGGACAATAAGGGACCTGAGATATGGCGCCAGTACTTC. Protein sequence: CASRDNKGPEIWRQYF. The gene calls are TRBV27 and TRBJ2-5; D tentatively fits TRBD1 or TRBD2 (5 bases each). The CDR3 is made up of 16 amino acids. V was clipped by 6 bases and J by 10 bases, with 27 bases between them. Germline CDR1 is MNHEY and CDR2 is SMNVEV (reference sequence).

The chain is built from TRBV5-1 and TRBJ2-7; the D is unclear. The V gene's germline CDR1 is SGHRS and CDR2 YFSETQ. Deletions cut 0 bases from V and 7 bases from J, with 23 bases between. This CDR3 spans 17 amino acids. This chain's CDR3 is CASSLGADYVPATEQYF. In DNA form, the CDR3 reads TGCGCCAGCAGCTTGGGCGCGGATTATGTACCAGCGACGGAGCAGTACTTC.

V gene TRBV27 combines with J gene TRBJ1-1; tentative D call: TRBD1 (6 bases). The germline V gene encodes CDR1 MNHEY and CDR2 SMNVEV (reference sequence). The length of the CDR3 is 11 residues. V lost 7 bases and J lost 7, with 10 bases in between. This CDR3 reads CASIGGLEAFF. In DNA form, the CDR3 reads TGTGCCAGCATTGGGGGCCTTGAAGCTTTCTTT.

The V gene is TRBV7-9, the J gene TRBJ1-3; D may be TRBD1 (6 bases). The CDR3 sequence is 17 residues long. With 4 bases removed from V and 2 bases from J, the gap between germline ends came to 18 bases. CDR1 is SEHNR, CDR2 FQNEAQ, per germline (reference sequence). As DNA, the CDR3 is TGTGCCAGCAGCTCTCGAGCTGGACAGCCGGCTGGAAACACCATATATTTT. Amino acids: CASSSRAGQPAGNTIYF.

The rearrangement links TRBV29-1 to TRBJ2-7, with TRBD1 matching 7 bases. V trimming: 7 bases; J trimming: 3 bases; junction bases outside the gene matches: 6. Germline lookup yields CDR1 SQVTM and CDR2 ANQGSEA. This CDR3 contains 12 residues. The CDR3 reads CSAKDRVYEQYF. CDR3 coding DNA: TGCAGCGCTAAAGACAGGGTCTACGAGCAGTACTTC.

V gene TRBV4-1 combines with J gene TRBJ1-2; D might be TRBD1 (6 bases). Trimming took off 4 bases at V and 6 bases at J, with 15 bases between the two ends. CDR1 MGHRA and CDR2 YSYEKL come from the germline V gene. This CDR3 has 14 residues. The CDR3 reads CASSRNGGADGYTF. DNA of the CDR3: TGCGCCAGCAGCCGAAACGGGGGCGCCGATGGCTACACCTTC.

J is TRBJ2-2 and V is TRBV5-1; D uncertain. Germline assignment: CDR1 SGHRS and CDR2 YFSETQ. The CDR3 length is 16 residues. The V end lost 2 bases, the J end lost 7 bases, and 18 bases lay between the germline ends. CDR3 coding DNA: TGCGCCAGCAGCTTAACCTTCGGCCCTCCGGACGGGGAGCTGTTTTTT. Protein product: CASSLTFGPPDGELFF.

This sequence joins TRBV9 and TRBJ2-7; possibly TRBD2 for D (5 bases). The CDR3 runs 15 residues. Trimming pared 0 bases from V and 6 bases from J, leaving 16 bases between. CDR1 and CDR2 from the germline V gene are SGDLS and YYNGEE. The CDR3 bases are TGTGCCAGCAGCGTAGGAGGACTCCTCCCCGCCGAGCAGTACTTC. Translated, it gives CASSVGGLLPAEQYF.

CDR3 loop: CASSSLRDRGPDTQYF. The CDR3 DNA reads as TGTGCCAGCAGTTCCCTTAGGGACAGGGGACCAGATACGCAGTATTTT. The rearrangement uses TRBV27 and TRBJ2-3; 10 nucleotides match TRBD1. This CDR3 spans 16 amino acids. V gave up 4 bases and J gave up 4 bases; unmatched junction bases: 8. Germline V gives CDR1 MNHEY, CDR2 SMNVEV (reference sequence).

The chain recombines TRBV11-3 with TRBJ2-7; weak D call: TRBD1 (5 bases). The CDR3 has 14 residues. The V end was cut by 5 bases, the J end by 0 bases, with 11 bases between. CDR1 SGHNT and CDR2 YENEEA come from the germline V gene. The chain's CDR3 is CASSPEGASYEQYF. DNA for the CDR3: TGTGCCAGCAGCCCCGAAGGGGCCTCCTACGAGCAGTACTTC.

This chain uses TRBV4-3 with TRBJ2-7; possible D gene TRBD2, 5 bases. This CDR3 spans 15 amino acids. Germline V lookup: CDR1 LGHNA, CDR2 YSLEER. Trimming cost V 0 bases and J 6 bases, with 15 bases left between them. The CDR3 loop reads CASSQDGYSAGEQYF. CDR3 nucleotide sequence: TGCGCCAGCAGCCAAGATGGATACTCGGCGGGCGAGCAGTACTTC.

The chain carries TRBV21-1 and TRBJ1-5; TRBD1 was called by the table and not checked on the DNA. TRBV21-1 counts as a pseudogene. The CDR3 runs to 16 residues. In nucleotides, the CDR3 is TGTGCCAGCAGCAAAGACAGGGGATGGGGGAATCAGCCCCAGCATTTT. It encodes CASSKDRGWGNQPQHF.

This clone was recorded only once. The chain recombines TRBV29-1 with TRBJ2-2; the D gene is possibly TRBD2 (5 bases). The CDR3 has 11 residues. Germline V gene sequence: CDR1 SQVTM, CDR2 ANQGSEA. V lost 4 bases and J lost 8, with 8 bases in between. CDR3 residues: CSVAWRGELFF. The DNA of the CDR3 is TGCAGCGTTGCTTGGAGGGGGGAGCTGTTTTTT.

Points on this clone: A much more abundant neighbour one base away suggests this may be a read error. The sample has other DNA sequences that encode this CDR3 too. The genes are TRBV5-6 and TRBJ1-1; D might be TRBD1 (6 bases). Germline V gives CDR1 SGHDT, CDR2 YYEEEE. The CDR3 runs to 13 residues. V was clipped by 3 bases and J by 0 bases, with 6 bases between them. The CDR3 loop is CASSSGVNTEAFF. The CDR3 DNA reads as TGTGCCAGCAGCTCAGGGGTGAACACTGAAGCTTTCTTT.

The DNA of the CDR3 is TGTGCCAGCAGCTTCAGGGTGGGGGTCTTCGGGGAGCTGTTTTTT. It codes for CASSFRVGVFGELFF. The V call is TRBV7-8, the J call TRBJ2-2; either TRBD1 or TRBD2 may supply D (5 bases each). CDR3 length equals 15 residues. CDR1 SGHVS and CDR2 FQNEAQ come from the germline V gene. The V gene lost 3 bases and the J gene lost 7 bases, with 15 bases spanning the gap.

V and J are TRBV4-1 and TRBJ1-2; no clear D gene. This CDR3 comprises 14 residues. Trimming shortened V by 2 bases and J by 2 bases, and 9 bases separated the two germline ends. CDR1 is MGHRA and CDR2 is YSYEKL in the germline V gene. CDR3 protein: CASSQITINYGYTF. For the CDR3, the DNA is TGCGCCAGCAGCCAAATCACTATCAACTATGGCTACACCTTC.

The CDR3 protein is CASSEKDSYEQYF. The CDR3 DNA is TGCGCCAGCAGTGAGAAGGACAGTTACGAGCAGTACTTC. The chain couples TRBV10-1 to TRBJ2-7, with D possibly being TRBD1 (6 bases). The germline gives CDR1 WNHNN, CDR2 SYGVQD (reference sequence). V was pared by 2 bases and J by 4 bases, with 9 bases between. The CDR3 is made up of 13 amino acids.

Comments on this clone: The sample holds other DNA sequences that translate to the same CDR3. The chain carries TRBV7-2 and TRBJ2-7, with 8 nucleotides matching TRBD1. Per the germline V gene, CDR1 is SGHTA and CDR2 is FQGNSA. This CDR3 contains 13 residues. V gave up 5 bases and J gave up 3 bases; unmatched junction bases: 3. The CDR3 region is CASSPGQGYEQYF. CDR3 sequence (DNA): TGTGCCAGCAGCCCAGGACAGGGCTACGAGCAGTACTTC.

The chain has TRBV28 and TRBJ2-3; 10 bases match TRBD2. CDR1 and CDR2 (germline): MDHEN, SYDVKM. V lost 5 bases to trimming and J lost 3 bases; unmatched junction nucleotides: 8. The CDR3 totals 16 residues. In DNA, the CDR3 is TGTGCCAGCAGTCTACTCCTAGCGGGAGCGACAGATACGCAGTATTTT. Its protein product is CASSLLLAGATDTQYF.

DNA for the CDR3: TGTGCCAGCAGCCGGGGGATGGGAACCCTTGACAATCAGCCCCAGCATTTT. Residues: CASSRGMGTLDNQPQHF. The genes are TRBV21-1 and TRBJ1-5. TRBV21-1 is classified as a pseudogene. The CDR3 is 17 residues long.

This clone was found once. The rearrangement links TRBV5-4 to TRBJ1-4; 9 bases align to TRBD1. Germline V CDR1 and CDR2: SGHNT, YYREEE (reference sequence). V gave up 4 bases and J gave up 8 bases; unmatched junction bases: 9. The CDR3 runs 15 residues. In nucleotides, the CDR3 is TGTGCCAGCAGCGAATCGACAGGGGGGGAGGAAAAACTGTTTTTT. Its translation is CASSESTGGEEKLFF.

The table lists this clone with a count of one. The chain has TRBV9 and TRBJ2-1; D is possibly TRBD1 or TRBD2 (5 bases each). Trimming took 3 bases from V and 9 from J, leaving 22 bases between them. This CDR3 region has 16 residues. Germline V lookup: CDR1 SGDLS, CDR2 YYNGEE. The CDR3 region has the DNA TGTGCCAGCAGCGAGGGGTGGACTGGGCGGGCAAGTGAGCAGTTCTTC. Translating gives CASSEGWTGRASEQFF.

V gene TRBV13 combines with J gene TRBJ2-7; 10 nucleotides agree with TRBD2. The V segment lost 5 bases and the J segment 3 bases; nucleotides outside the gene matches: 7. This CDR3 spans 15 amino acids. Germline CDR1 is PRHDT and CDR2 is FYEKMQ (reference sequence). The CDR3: CASSKNSGRFYEQYF. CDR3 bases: TGTGCCAGCAGCAAAAATAGCGGGAGGTTCTACGAGCAGTACTTC.

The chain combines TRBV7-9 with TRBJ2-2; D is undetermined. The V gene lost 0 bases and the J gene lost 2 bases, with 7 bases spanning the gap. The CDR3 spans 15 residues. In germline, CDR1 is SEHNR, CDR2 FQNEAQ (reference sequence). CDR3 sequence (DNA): TGTGCCAGCAGCTTAGCGTATATCAACACCGGGGAGCTGTTTTTT. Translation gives CASSLAYINTGELFF.

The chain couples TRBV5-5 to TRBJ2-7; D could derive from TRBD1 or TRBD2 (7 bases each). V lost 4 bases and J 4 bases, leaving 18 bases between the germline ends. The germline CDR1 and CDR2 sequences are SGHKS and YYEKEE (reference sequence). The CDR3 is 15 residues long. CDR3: CASSPGGNRGYEQYF. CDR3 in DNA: TGTGCCAGCAGCCCCGGGGGGAACAGGGGATACGAGCAGTACTTC.

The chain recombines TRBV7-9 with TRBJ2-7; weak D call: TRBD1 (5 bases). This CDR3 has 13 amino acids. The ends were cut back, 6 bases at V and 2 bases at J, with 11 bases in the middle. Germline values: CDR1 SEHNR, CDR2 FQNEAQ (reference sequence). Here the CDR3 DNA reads TGTGCCAGCAGTCTTCGACAGACCTACGAGCAGTACTTC. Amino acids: CASSLRQTYEQYF.

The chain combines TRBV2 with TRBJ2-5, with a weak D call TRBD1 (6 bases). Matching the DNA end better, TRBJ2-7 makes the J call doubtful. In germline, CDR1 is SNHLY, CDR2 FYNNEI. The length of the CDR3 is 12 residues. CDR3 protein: CASSLQGNEQYF. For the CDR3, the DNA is TGTGCCAGCAGCCTACAGGGAAACGAGCAGTACTTC.